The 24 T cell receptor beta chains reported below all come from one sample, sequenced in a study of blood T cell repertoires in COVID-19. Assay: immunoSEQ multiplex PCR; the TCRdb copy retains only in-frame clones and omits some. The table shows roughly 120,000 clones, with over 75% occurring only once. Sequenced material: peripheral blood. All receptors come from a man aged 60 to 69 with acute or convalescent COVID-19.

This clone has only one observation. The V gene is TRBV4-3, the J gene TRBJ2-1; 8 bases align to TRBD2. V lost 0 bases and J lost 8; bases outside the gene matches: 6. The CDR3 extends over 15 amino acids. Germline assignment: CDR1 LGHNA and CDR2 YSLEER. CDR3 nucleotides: TGCGCCAGCAGCCAAGACAGCGGGAGTAACGATGAGCAGTTCTTC. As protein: CASSQDSGSNDEQFF.

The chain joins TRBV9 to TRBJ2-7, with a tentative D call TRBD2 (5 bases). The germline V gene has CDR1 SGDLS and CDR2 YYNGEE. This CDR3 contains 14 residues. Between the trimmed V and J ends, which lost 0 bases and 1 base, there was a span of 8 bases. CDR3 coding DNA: TGTGCCAGCAGCGTAGGGACTGTTTCCTACGAGCAGTACTTC. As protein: CASSVGTVSYEQYF.

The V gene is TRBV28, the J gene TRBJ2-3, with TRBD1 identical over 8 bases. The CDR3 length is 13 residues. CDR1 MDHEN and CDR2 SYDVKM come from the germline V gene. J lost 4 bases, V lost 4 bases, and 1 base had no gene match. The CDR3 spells CASSSGQADTQYF. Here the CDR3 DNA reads TGTGCCAGCAGTTCGGGACAGGCAGATACGCAGTATTTT. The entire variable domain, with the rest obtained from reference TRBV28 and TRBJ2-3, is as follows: DVKVTQSSRYLVKRTGEKVFLECVQDMDHENMFWYRQDPGLGLRLIYFSYDVKMKEKGDIPEGYSVSREKKERFSLILESASTNQTSMYLCASSSGQADTQYFGPGTRLTVL.

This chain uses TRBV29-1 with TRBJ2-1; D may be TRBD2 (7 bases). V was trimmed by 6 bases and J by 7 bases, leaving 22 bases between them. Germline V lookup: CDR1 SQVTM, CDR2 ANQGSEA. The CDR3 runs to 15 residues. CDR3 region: CSVAPGGGRRNEQFF. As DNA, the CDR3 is TGCAGCGTCGCCCCGGGGGGCGGGAGACGGAATGAGCAGTTCTTC.

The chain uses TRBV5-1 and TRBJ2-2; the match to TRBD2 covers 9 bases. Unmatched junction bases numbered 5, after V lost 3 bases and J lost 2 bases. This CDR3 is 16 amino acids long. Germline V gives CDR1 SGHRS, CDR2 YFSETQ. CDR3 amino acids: CASSYSGSSNTGELFF. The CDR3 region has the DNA TGCGCCAGCAGCTATAGCGGGAGTTCTAACACCGGGGAGCTGTTTTTT.

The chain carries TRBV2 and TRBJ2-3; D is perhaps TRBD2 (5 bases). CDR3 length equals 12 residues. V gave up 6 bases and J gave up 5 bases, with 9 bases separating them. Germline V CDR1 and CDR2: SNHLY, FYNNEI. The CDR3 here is CASRDAGDTQYF. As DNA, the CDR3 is TGTGCCAGCAGGGACGCGGGAGATACGCAGTATTTT.

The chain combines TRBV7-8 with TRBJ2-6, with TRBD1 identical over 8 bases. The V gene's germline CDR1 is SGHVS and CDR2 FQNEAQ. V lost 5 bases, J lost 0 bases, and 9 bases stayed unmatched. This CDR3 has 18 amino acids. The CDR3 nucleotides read TGTGCCAGCAGCCTTGCCGGGACAGGTTCCTCTGGGGCCAACGTCCTGACTTTC. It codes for CASSLAGTGSSGANVLTF.

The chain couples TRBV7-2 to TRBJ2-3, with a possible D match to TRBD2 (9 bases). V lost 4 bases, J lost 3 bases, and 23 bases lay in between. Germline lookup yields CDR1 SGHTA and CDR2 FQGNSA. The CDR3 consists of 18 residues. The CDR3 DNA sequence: TGTGCCAGCAGCTCCCCAGGGGGCGGGAGGGCCCGGACAGATACGCAGTATTTT. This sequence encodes CASSSPGGGRARTDTQYF.

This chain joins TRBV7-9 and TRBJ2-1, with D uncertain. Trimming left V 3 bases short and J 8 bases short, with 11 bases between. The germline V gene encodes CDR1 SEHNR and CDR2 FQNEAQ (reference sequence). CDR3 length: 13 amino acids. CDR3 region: CASSLARSDEQFF. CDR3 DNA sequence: TGTGCCAGCAGCTTGGCACGGAGCGATGAGCAGTTCTTC.

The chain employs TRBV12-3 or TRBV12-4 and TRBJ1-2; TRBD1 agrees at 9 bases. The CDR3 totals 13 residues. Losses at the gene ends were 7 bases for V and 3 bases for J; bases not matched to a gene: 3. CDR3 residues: CASTRDRDYGYTF. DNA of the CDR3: TGTGCCAGCACTCGGGACAGGGACTATGGCTACACCTTC.

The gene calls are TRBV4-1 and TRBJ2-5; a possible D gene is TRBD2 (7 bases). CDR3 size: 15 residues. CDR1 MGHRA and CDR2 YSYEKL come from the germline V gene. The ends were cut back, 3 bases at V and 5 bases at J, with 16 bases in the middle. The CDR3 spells CASSQAWGGLETQYF. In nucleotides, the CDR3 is TGCGCCAGCAGCCAGGCCTGGGGGGGGCTGGAGACCCAGTACTTC.

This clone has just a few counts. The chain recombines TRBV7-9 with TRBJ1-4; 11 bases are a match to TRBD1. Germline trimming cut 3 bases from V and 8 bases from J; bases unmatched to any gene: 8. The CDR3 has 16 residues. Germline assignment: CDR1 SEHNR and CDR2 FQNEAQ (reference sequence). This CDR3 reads CASSLGQGEYEEKLFF. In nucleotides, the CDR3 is TGTGCCAGCAGCTTGGGACAGGGGGAATATGAGGAAAAACTGTTTTTT.

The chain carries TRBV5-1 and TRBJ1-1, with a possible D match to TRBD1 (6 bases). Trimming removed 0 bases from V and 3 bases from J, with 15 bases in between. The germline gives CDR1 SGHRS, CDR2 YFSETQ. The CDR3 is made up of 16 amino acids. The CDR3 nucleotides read TGCGCCAGCAGCTTGGGGGCAGGGGTATTGGACACTGAAGCTTTCTTT. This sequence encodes CASSLGAGVLDTEAFF.

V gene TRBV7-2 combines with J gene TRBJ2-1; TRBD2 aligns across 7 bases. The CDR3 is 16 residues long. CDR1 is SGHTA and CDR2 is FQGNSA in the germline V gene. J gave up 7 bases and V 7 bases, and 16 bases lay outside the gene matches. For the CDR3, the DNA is TGTGCCAGCACCCTCCAGGCGGGAGCATTAGAGAATGAGCAGTTCTTC. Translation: CASTLQAGALENEQFF.

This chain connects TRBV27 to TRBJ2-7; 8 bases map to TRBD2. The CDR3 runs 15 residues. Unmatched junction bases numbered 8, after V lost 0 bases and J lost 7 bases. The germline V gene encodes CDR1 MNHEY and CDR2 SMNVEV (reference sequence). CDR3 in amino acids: CASSLSTSAQGEQYF. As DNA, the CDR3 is TGTGCCAGCAGTTTATCGACTAGCGCCCAGGGTGAGCAGTACTTC.

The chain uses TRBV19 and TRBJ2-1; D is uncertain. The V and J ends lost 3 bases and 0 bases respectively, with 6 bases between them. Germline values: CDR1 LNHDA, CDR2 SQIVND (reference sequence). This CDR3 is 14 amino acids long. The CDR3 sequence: CASSILSSYNEQFF. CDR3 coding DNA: TGTGCCAGTAGTATTCTCAGCTCCTACAATGAGCAGTTCTTC. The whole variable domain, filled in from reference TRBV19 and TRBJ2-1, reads DGGITQSPKYLFRKEGQNVTLSCEQNLNHDAMYWYRQDPGQGLRLIYYSQIVNDFQKGDIAEGYSVSREKKESFPLTVTSAQKNPTAFYLCASSILSSYNEQFFGPGTRLTVL.

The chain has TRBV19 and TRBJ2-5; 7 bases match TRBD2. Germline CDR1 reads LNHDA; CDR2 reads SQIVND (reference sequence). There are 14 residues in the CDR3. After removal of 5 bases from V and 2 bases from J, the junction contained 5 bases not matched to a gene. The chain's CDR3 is CASSQLARQETQYF. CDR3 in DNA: TGTGCCAGTAGTCAACTAGCGCGTCAAGAGACCCAGTACTTC. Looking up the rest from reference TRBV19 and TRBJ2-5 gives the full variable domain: DGGITQSPKYLFRKEGQNVTLSCEQNLNHDAMYWYRQDPGQGLRLIYYSQIVNDFQKGDIAEGYSVSREKKESFPLTVTSAQKNPTAFYLCASSQLARQETQYFGPGTRLLVL.

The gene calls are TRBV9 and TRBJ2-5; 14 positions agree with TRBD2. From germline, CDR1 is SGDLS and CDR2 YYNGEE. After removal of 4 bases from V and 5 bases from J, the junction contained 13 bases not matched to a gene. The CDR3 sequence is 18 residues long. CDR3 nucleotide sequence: TGTGCCAGCAGCAGAGGATTCGGGACTAGCGGGAGCCGGGAGACCCAGTACTTC. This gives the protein CASSRGFGTSGSRETQYF.

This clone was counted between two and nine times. CDR3 sequence reads: CASSQATAGTGELFF. Here the CDR3 DNA reads TGTGCCAGCAGCCAAGCGACGGCGGGCACCGGGGAGCTGTTTTTT. The chain has TRBV3-1 (or the pseudogene TRBV3-2) and TRBJ2-2, with a possible D match to TRBD2 (5 bases). V lost 1 base to trimming and J lost 4 bases, with 10 bases between them. Germline CDR1 is LGHDT and CDR2 is YNNKEL (reference sequence). The length of the CDR3 is 15 residues.

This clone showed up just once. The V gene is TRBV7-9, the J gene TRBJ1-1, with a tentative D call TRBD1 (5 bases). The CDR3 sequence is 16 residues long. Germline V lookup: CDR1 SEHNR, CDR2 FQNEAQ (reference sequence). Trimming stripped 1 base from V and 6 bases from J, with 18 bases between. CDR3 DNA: TGTGCCAGCAGCTTAGTAATGGGGCTCGCTGCCCCTGAAGCTTTCTTT. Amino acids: CASSLVMGLAAPEAFF.

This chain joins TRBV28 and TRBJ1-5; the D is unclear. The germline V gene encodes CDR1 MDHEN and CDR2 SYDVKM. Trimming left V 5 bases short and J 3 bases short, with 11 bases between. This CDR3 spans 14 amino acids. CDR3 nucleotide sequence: TGTGCCAGCAGTCTCGGACTGTTCAATCAGCCCCAGCATTTT. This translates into CASSLGLFNQPQHF.

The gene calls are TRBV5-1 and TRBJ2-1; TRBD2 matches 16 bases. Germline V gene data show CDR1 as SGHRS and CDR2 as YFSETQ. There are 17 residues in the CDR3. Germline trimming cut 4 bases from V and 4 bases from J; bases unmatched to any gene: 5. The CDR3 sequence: CASSRGLAGGIYNEQFF. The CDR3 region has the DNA TGCGCCAGCAGCCGGGGACTAGCGGGAGGGATATACAATGAGCAGTTCTTC.

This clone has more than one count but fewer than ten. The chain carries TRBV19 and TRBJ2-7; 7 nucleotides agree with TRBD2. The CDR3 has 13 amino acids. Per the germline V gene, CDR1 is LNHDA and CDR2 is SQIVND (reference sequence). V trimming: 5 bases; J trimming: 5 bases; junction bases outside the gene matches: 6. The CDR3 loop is CASSFGLADEQYF. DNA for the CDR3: TGTGCCAGTAGTTTTGGGCTAGCGGACGAGCAGTACTTC. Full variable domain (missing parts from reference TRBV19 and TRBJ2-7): DGGITQSPKYLFRKEGQNVTLSCEQNLNHDAMYWYRQDPGQGLRLIYYSQIVNDFQKGDIAEGYSVSREKKESFPLTVTSAQKNPTAFYLCASSFGLADEQYFGPGTRLTVT.

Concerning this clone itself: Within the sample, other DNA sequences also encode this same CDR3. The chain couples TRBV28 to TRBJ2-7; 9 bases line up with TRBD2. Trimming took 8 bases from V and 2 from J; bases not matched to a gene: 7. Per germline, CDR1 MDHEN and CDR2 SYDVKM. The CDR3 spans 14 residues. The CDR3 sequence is CASRLAGGPYEQYF. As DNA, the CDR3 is TGTGCCAGCCGTCTGGCGGGAGGGCCCTACGAGCAGTACTTC.